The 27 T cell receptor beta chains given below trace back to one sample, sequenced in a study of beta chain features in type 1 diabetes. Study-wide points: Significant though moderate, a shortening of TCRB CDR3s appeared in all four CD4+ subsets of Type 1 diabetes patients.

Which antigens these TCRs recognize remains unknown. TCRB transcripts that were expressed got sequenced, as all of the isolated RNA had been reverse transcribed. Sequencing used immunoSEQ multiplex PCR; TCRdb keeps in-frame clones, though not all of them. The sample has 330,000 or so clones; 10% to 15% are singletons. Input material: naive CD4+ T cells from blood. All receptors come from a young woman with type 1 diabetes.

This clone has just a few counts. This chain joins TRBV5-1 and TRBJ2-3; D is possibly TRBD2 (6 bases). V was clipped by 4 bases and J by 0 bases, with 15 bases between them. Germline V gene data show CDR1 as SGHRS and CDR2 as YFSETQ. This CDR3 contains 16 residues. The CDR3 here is CASSPVGGSSTDTQYF. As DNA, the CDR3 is TGCGCCAGCAGCCCGGTGGGGGGATCGAGCACAGATACGCAGTATTTT.

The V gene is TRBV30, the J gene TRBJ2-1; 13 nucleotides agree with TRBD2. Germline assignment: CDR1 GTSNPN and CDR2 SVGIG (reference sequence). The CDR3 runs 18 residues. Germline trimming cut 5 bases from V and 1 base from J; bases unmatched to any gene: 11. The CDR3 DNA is TGTGCCTGGGCCGCTGGGACTAGCGGGATTCGTTCCTACAATGAGCAGTTCTTC. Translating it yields CAWAAGTSGIRSYNEQFF.

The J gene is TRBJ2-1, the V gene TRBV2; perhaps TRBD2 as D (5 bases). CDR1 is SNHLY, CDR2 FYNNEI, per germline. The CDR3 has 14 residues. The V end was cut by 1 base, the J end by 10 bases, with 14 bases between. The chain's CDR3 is CASSEDLAPREQFF. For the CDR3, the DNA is TGTGCCAGCAGTGAAGATCTAGCCCCGAGGGAGCAGTTCTTC.

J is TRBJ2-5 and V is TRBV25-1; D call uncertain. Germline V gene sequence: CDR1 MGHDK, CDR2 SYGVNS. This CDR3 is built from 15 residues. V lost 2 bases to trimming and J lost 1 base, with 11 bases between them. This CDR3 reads CASSERTVLQETQYF. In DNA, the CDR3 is TGTGCCAGCAGTGAACGCACAGTCCTCCAAGAGACCCAGTACTTC.

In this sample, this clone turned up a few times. In DNA form, the CDR3 reads TGTGCCAGCAGCCCCGGGGAGTCCTACGAGCAGTACTTC. It is translated as CASSPGESYEQYF. The rearrangement uses TRBV5-6 and TRBJ2-7; D might be TRBD2 (5 bases). Germline V gene lookup returns CDR1 SGHDT and CDR2 YYEEEE. V was clipped by 4 bases and J by 1 base, with 9 bases between them. The CDR3 extends over 13 amino acids.

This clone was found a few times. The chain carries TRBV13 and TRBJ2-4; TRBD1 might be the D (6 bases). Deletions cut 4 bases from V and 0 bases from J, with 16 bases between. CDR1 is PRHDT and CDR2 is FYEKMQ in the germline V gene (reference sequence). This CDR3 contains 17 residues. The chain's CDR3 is CASSSRGKTGAKNIQYF. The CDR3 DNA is TGTGCCAGCAGCTCTCGTGGAAAGACAGGAGCCAAAAACATTCAGTACTTC.

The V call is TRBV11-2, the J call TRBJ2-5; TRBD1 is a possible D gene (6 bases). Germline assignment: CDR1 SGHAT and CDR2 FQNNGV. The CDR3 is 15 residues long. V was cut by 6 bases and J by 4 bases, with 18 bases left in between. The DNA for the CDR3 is TGTGCCAGCAGGAGAACAGGGATTCGCGGAGAGACCCAGTACTTC. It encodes CASRRTGIRGETQYF.

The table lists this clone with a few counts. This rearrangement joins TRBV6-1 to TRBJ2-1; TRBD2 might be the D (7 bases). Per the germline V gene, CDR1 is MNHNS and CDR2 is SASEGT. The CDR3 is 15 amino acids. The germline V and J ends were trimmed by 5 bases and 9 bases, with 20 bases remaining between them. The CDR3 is CASSHGGGALVEQFF. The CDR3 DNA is TGTGCCAGCAGTCATGGCGGGGGCGCCCTGGTTGAGCAGTTCTTC.

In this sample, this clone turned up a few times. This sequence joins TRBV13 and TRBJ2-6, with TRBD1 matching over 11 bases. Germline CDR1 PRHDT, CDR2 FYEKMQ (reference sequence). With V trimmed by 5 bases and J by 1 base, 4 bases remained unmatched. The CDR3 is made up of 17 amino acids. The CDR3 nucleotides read TGTGCCAGCAGCCTCGGACAGGGGGCGTCTGGGGCCAACGTCCTGACTTTC. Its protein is CASSLGQGASGANVLTF.

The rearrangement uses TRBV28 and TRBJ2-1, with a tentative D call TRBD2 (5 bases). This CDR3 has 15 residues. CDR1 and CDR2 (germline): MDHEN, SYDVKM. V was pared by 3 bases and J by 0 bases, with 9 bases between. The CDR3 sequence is CASSFAGSSYNEQFF. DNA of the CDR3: TGTGCCAGCAGTTTCGCGGGTAGCTCCTACAATGAGCAGTTCTTC.

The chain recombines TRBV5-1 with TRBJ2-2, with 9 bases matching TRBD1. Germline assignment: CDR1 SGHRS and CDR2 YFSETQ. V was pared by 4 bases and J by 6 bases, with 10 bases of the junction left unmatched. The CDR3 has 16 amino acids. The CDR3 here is CASSNPTGGFAGELFF. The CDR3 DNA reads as TGCGCCAGCAGCAATCCGACAGGGGGGTTCGCCGGGGAGCTGTTTTTT.

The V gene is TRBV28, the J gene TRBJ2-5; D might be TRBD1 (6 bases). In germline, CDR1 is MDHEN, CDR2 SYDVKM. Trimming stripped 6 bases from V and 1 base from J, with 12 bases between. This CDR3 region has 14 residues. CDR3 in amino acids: CASSLGQLQETQYF. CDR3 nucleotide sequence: TGTGCCAGCAGCCTTGGACAGCTCCAAGAGACCCAGTACTTC.

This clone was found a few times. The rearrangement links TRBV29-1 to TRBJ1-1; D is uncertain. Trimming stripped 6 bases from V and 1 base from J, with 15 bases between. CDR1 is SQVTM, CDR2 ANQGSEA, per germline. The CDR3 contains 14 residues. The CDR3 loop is CSVSPGSGNTEAFF. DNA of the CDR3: TGCAGCGTATCCCCGGGGTCCGGGAACACTGAAGCTTTCTTT.

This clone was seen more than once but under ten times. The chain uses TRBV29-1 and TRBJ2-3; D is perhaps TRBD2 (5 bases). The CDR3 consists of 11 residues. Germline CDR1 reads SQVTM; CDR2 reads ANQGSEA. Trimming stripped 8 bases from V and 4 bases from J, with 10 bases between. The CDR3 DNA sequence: TGCAGCCCGCGGGTTTCAGATACGCAGTATTTT. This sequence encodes CSPRVSDTQYF.

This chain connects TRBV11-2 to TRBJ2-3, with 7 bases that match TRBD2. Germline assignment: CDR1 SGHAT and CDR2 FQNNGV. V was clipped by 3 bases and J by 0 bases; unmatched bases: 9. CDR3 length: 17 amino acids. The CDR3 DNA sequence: TGTGCCAGCAGCTTTAGGCTAGCGGAGCCAAGCACAGATACGCAGTATTTT. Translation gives CASSFRLAEPSTDTQYF.

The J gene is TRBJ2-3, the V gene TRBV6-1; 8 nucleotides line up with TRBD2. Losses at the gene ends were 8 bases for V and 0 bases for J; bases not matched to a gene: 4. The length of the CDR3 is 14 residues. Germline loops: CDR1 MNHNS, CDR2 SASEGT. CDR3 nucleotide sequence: TGTGCCAGCTCTAGCGGGTCAAGCACAGATACGCAGTATTTT. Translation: CASSSGSSTDTQYF.

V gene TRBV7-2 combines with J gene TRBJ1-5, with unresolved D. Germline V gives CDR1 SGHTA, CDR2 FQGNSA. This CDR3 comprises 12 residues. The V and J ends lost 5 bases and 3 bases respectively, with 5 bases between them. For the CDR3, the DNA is TGTGCCAGCAGCGTACTCAATCAGCCCCAGCATTTT. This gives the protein CASSVLNQPQHF.

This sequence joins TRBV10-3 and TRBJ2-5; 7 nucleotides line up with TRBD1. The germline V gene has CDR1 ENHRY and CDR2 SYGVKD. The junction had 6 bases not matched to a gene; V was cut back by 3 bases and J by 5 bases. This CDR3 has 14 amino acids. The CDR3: CAISDRGGGETQYF. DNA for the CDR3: TGTGCCATCAGTGATCGAGGGGGCGGTGAGACCCAGTACTTC.

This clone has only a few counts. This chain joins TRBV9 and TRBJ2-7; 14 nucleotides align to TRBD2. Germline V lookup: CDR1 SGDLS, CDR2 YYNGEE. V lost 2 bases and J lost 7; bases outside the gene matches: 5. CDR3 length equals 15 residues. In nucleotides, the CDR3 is TGTGCCAGCAGCGTGGGGACTAGCGGGAGTCGGGAGCAGTACTTC. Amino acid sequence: CASSVGTSGSREQYF. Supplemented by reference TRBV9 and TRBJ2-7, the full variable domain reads DSGVTQTPKHLITATGQRVTLRCSPRSGDLSVYWYQQSLDQGLQFLIQYYNGEERAKGNILERFSAQQFPDLHSELNLSSLELGDSALYFCASSVGTSGSREQYFGPGTRLTVT.

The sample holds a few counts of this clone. The CDR3 reads CASRDREPNEQYF. As DNA, the CDR3 is TGTGCCAGCAGAGACAGGGAACCTAACGAGCAGTACTTC. The chain recombines TRBV28 with TRBJ2-7; 7 nucleotides agree with TRBD1. The germline V gene has CDR1 MDHEN and CDR2 SYDVKM. This CDR3 has 13 residues. Trimming cost V 6 bases and J 5 bases; bases outside gene matches: 7.

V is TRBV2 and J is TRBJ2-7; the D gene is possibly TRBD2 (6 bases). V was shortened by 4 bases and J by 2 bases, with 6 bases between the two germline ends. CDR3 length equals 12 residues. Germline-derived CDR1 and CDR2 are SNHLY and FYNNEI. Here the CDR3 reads CASSGGAYEQYF. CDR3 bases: TGTGCCAGCAGTGGGGGGGCCTACGAGCAGTACTTC.

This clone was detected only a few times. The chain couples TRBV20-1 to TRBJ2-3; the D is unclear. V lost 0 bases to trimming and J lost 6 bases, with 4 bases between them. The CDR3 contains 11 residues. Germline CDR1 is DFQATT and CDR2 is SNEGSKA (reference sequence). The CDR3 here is CSARDYDTQYF. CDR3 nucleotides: TGCAGTGCTAGAGACTATGATACGCAGTATTTT.

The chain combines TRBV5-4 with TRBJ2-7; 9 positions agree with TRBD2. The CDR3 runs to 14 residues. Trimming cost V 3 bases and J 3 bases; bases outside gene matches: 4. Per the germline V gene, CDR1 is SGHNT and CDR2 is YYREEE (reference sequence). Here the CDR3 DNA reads TGTGCCAGCAGCTCCGGGACTAGCAGCTACGAGCAGTACTTC. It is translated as CASSSGTSSYEQYF.

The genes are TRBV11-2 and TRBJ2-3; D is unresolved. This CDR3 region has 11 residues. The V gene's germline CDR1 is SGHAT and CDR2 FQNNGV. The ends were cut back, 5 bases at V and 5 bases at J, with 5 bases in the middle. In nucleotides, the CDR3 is TGTGCCAGCAGCCCACAAGATACGCAGTATTTT. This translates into CASSPQDTQYF.

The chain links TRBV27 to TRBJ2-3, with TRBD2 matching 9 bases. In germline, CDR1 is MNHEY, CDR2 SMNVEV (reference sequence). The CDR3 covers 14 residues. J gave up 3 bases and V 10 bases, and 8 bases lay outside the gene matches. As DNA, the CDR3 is TGTGCCAACAGCTGGGGACTAGCAACAGATACGCAGTATTTT. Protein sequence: CANSWGLATDTQYF.

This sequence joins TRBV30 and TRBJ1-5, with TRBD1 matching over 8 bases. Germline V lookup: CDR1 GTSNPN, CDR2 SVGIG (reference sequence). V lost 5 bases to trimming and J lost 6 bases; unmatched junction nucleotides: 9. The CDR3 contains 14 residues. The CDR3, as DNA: TGTGCCTGGCATGGACAGGGAAACGGTCAGCCCCAGCATTTT. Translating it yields CAWHGQGNGQPQHF.

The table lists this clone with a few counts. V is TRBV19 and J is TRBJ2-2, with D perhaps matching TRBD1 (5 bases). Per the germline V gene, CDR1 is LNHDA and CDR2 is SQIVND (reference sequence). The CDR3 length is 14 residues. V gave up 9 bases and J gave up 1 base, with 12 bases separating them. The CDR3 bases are TGTGCCAGCGAATGGCAGGGGAACACCGGGGAGCTGTTTTTT. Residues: CASEWQGNTGELFF.